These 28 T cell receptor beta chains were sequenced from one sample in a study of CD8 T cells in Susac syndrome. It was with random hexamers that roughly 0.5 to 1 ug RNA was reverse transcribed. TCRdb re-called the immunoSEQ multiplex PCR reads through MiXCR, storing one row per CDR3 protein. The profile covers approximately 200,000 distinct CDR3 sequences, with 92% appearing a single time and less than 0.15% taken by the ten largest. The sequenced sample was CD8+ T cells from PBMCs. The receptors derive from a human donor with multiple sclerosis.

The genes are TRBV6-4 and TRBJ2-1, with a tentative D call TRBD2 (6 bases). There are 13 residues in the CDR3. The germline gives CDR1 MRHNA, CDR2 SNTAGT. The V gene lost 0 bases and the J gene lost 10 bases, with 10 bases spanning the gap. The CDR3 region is CASSDSLSGEQFF. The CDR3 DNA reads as TGTGCCAGCAGTGACTCTCTGAGCGGGGAGCAGTTCTTC.

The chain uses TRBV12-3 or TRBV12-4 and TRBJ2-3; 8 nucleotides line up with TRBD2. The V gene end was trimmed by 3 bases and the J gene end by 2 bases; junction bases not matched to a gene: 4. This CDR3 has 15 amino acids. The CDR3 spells CASSFTGGYTDTQYF. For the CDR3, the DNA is TGTGCCAGCAGTTTCACGGGAGGGTACACAGATACGCAGTATTTT.

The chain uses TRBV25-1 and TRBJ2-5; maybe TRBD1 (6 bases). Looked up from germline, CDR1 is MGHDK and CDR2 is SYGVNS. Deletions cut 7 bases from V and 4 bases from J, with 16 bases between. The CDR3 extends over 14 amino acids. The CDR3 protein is CASNPTGSRETQYF. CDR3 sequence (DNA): TGTGCCAGCAACCCAACAGGGAGTAGAGAGACCCAGTACTTC.

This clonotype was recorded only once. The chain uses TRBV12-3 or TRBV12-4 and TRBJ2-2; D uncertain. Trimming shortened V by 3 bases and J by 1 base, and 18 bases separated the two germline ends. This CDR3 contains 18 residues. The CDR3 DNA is TGTGCCAGCAGTTTCCCGCCGAACACCCGAGGGAACACCGGGGAGCTGTTTTTT. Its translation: CASSFPPNTRGNTGELFF.

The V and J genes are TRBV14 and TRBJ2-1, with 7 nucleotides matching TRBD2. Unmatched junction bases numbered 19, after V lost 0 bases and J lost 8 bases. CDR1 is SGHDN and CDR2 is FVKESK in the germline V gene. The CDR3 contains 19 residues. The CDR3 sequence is CASSQDYSGRLGGQDEQFF. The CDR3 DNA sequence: TGTGCCAGCAGCCAAGATTATTCCGGGAGGCTCGGAGGTCAAGATGAGCAGTTCTTC.

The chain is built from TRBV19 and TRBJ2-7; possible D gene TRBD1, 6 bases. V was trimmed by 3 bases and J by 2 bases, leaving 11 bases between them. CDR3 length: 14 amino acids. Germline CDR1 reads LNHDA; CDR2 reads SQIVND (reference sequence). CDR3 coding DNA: TGTGCCAGTAGTATTAGGGGGACCCCCTACGAGCAGTACTTC. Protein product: CASSIRGTPYEQYF.

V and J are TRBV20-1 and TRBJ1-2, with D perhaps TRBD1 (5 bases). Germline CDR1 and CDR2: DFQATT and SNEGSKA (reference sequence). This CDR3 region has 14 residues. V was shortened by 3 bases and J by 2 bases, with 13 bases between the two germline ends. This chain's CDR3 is CSASSPDRNYGYTF. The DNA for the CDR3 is TGCAGTGCTAGTTCCCCCGACAGAAACTATGGCTACACCTTC.

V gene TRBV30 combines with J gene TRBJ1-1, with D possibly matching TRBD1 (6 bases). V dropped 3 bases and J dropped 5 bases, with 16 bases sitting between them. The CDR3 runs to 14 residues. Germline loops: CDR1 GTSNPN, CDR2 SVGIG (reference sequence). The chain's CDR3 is CAWSVGGARTEAFF. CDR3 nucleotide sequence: TGTGCCTGGAGCGTGGGGGGGGCGAGAACTGAAGCTTTCTTT.

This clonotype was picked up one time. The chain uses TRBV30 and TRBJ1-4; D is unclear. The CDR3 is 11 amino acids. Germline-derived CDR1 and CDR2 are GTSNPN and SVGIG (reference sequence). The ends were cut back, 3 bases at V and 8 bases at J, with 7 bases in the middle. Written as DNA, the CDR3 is TGTGCCTGGAGCGAGGTGGAAAAACTGTTTTTT. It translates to CAWSEVEKLFF.

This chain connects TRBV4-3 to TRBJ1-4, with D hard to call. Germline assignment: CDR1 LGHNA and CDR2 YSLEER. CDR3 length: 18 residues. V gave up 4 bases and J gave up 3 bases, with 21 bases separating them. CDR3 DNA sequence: TGCGCCAGCAGCCCCTCGACTTGGGGTGCAGCGGCTAATGAAAAACTGTTTTTT. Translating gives CASSPSTWGAAANEKLFF.

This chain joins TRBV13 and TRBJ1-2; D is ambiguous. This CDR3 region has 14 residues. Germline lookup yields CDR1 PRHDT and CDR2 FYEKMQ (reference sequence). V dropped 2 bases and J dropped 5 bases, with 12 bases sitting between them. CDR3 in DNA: TGTGCCAGCAGCTTACTATCCGAGGCGTATGGCTACACCTTC. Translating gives CASSLLSEAYGYTF.

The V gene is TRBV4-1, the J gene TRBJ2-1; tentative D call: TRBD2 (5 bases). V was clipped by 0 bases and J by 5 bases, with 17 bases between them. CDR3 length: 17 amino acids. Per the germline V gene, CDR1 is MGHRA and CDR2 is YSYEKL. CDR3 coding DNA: TGCGCCAGCAGCCAAGAAGTGCCGGGGTTCCTTAACAATGAGCAGTTCTTC. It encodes CASSQEVPGFLNNEQFF.

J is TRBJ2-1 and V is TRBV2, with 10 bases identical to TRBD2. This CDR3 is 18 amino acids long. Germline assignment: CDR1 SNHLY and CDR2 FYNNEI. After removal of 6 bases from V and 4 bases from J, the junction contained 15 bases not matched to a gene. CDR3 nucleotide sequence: TGTGCCAGCAGCCAATACCAAGGGGGAGCGGGAGGGTACAATGAGCAGTTCTTC. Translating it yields CASSQYQGGAGGYNEQFF.

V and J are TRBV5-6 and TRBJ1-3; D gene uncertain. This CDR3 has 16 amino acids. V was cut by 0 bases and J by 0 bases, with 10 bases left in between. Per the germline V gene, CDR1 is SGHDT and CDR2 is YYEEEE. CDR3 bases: TGTGCCAGCAGCTTGGAGGCATTCGGCTCTGGAAACACCATATATTTT. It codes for CASSLEAFGSGNTIYF.

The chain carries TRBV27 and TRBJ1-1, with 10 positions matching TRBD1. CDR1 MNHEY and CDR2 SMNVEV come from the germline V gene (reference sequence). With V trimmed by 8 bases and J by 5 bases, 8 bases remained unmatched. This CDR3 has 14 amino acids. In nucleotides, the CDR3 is TGTGCCAGCGGACCCCCGGGACAGGGGACTGAAGCTTTCTTT. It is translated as CASGPPGQGTEAFF.

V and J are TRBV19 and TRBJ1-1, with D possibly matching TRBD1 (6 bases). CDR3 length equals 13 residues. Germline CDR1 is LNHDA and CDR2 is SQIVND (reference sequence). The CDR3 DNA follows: TGTCCTTGGGGAGGACAGTCGAACACTGAAGCTTTCTTT. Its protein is CPWGGQSNTEAFF.

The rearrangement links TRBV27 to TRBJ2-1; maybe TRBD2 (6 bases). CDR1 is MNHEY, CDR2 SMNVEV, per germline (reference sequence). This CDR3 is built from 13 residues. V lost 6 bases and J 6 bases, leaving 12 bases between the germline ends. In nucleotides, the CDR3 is TGTGCCAGCAGCCCGGGAGACCGCAATGAGCAGTTCTTC. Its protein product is CASSPGDRNEQFF.

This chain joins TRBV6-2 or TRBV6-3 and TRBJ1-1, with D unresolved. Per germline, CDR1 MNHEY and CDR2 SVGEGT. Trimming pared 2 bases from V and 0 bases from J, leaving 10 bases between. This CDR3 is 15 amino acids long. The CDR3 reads CASSYEREVNTEAFF. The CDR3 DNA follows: TGTGCCAGCAGTTACGAGAGGGAAGTGAACACTGAAGCTTTCTTT.

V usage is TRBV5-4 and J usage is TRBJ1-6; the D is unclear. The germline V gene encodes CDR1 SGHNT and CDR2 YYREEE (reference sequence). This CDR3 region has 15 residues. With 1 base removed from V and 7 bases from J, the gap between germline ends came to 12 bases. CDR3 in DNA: TGTGCCAGCAGCTTGTTGAGGGAGGAGAATTCACCCCTCCACTTT. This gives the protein CASSLLREENSPLHF.

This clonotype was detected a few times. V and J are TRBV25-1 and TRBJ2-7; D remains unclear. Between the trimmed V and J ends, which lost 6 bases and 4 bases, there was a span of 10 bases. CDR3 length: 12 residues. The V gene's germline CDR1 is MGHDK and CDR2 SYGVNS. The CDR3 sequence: CASRTGKYEQYF. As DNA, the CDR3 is TGTGCCAGCAGGACCGGTAAATACGAGCAGTACTTC.

CDR3: CASSLETTYEQYF. For the CDR3, the DNA is TGCGCCAGCAGCTTGGAAACTACCTACGAGCAGTACTTC. The gene calls are TRBV5-1 and TRBJ2-7; D call uncertain. The length of the CDR3 is 13 residues. Germline CDR1 reads SGHRS; CDR2 reads YFSETQ. Trimming removed 0 bases from V and 2 bases from J, with 6 bases in between. The entire variable domain, with the rest obtained from reference TRBV5-1 and TRBJ2-7, is as follows: KAGVTQTPRYLIKTRGQQVTLSCSPISGHRSVSWYQQTPGQGLQFLFEYFSETQRNKGNFPGRFSGRQFSNSRSEMNVSTLELGDSALYLCASSLETTYEQYFGPGTRLTVT.

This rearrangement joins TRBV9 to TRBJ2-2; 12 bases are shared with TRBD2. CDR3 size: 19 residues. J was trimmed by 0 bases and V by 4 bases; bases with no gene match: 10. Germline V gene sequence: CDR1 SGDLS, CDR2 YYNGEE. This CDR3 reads CASSSGLAGSTANTGELFF. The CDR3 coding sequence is TGTGCCAGCAGCTCGGGACTAGCGGGTAGTACCGCGAACACCGGGGAGCTGTTTTTT.

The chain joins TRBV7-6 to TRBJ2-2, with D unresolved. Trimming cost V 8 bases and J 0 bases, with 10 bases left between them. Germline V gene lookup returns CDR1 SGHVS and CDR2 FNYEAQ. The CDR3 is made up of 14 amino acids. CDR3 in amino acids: CASSVGPNTGELFF. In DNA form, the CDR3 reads TGTGCCAGCTCTGTCGGACCGAACACCGGGGAGCTGTTTTTT.

Here the CDR3 DNA reads TGTGCCAGCAGTTACGAGGGCCCCACCTACAATGAGCAGTTCTTC. It codes for CASSYEGPTYNEQFF. V and J are TRBV6-6 and TRBJ2-1; possible D gene TRBD2, 5 bases. The V gene's germline CDR1 is MNHNY and CDR2 SVGAGI (reference sequence). Trimming cost V 2 bases and J 2 bases, with 10 bases left between them. CDR3 length: 15 residues.

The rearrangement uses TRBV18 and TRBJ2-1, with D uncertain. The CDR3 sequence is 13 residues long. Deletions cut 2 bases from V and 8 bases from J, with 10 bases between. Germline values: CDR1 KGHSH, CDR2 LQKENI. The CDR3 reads CASSPGSPDEQFF. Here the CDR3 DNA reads TGTGCCAGCTCACCAGGTAGCCCCGATGAGCAGTTCTTC.

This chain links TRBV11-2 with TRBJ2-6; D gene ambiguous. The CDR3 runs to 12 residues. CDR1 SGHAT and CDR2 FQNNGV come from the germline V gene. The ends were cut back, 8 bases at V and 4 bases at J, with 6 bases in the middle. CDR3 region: CASWLGANVLTF. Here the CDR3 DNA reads TGTGCCAGCTGGCTAGGGGCCAACGTCCTGACTTTC.

CDR3 coding DNA: TGCGCCAGCAGGGCACCGCGGACAGAGACCCAGTACTTC. Translated, it gives CASRAPRTETQYF. The chain links TRBV4-1 to TRBJ2-5, with D unclear. The CDR3 runs to 13 residues. V lost 6 bases and J lost 4, with 12 bases in between. Germline lookup yields CDR1 MGHRA and CDR2 YSYEKL.

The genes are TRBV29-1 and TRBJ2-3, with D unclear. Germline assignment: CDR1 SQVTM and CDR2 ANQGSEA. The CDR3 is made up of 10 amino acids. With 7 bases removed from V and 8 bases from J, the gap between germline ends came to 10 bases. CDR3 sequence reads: CSAFTRTQYF. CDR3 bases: TGCAGCGCTTTCACCCGTACGCAGTATTTT.